Included here is one TCR beta chain sequence, with context. Its target is not known. MiXCR, run by TCRdb on the 5' RACE reads, gives a single entry per CDR3 protein. The table records 150,000 to 200,000 distinct CDR3 sequences, about a fifth of them present only once. The J segment lost 3 bases and the V segment lost 4 bases, leaving 5 bases of the junction unmatched. This CDR3 contains 16 residues. Germline CDR1 is SGHTA and CDR2 is FQGNSA. This entry belongs to a study of T-cell memory formation after mild COVID-19. Across the whole study: Each donor largely had its own TCR clusters. Study-level findings and limits: Nothing showed for sure that second-wave clones peaking on day 37 were SARS-CoV-2 specific. The finding that pre-infection memory included some responding clones suggested that cross-reactive memory joined.

This receptor was taken from an adult woman who had mild COVID-19 (a few samples of this study predate the infection). Cell type and time point are not known. The sample consisted of PBMCs or a T cell subset sorted from them (not recorded which). V gene TRBV7-2 combines with J gene TRBJ2-2; 10 bases match TRBD2. The CDR3 loop reads CASSWTSGRDTGELFF. The CDR3 DNA follows: TGTGCCAGCAGCTGGACTAGCGGCAGGGACACCGGGGAGCTGTTTTTT.